The source of this TCR beta chain is a study of control samples from healthy donors and cancer patients. There are 14 residues in the CDR3. V was pared by 5 bases and J by 5 bases, with 15 bases between. CDR1 SGHTA and CDR2 FQGNSA come from the germline V gene. The method was immunoSEQ multiplex PCR; TCRdb's version includes in-frame clones alone and lacks a portion of them. The sample consists of 150,000 to 200,000 clones, roughly 89% of them appearing once. The material sequenced was blood. This receptor was identified in a man aged 30 to 45 in good health. This chain connects TRBV7-2 to TRBJ1-1, with D perhaps TRBD1 (5 bases). The CDR3 is CASSPPGARTEAFF. The CDR3 coding sequence is TGTGCCAGCAGCCCCCCCGGGGCACGGACTGAAGCTTTCTTT.